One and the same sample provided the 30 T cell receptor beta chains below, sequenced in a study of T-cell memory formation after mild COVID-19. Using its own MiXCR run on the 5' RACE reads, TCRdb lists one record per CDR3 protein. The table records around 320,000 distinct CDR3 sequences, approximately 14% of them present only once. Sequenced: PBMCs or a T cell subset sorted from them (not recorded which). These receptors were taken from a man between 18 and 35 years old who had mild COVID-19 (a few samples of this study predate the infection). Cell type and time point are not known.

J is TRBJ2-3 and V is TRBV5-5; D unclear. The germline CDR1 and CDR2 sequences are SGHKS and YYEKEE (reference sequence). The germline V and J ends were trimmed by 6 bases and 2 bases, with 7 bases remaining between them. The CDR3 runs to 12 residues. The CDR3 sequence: CASMGYTDTQYF. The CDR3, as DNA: TGTGCCAGCATGGGATACACAGATACGCAGTATTTT.

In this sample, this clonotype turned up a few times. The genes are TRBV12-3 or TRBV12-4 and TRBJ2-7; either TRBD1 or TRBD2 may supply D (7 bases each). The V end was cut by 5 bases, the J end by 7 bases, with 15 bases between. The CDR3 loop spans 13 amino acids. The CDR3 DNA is TGTGCCAGCAGTGTCGGGACAGCGGGAGAGCAGTACTTC. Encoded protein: CASSVGTAGEQYF.

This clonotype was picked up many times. Written as DNA, the CDR3 is TGTGCCAGCAGTTACTCGTCTAGCGGGGGATACGAGCAGTTCTTC. Translated: CASSYSSSGGYEQFF. The chain couples TRBV6-5 to TRBJ2-1; 10 nucleotides align to TRBD2. CDR3 length: 15 residues. Germline assignment: CDR1 MNHEY and CDR2 SVGAGI. With 0 bases clipped from V and 10 bases from J, the junction kept 6 bases outside the gene matches.

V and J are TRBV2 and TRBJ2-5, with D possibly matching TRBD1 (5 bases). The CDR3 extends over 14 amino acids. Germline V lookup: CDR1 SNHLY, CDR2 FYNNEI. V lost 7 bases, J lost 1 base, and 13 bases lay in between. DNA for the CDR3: TGTGCCAGCACCCTGACAGCCTTCCAAGAGACCCAGTACTTC. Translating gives CASTLTAFQETQYF.

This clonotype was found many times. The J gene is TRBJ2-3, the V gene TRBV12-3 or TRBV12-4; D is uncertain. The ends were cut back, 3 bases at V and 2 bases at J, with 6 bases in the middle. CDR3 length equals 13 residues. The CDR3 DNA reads TGTGCCAGCAGTTTTAGGTACACAGATACGCAGTATTTT. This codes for CASSFRYTDTQYF.

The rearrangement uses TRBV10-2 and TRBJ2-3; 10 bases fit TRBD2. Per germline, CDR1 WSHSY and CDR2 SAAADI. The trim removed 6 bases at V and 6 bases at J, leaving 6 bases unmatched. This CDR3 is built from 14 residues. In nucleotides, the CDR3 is TGCGCCAGCAGGTTACTAGCGGGGACGGATACGCAGTATTTT. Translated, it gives CASRLLAGTDTQYF.

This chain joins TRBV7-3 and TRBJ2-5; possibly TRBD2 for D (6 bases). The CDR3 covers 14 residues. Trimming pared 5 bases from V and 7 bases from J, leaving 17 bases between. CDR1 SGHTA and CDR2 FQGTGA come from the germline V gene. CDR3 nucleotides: TGTGCCAGCAGCGAAACCCCGGCGACTAGGACCCAGTACTTC. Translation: CASSETPATRTQYF.

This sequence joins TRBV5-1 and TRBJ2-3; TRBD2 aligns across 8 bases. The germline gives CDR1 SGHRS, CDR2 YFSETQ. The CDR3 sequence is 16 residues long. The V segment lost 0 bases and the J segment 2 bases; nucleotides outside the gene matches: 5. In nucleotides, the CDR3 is TGCGCCAGCAGCTTGGAAGCGCGGGGGGCCACAGATACGCAGTATTTT. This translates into CASSLEARGATDTQYF.

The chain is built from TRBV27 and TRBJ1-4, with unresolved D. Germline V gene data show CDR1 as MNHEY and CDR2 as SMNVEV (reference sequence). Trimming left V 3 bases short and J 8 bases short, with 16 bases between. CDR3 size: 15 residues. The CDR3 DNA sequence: TGTGCCAGCAGTTTTGTCACGGGGATCGGGGAAAAACTGTTTTTT. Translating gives CASSFVTGIGEKLFF.

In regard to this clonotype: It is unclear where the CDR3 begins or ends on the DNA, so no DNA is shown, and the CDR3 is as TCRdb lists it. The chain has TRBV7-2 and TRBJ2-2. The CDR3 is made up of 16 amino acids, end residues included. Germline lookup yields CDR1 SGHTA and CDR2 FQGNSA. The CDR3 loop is CASSFIQVNTGELFFF.

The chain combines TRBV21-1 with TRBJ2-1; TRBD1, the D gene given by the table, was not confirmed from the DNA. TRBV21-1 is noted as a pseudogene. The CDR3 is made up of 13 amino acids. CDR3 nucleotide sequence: TGTGCCATTCCCGGGACCCCGGACGGTGAGCAGTTCTTC. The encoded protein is CAIPGTPDGEQFF.

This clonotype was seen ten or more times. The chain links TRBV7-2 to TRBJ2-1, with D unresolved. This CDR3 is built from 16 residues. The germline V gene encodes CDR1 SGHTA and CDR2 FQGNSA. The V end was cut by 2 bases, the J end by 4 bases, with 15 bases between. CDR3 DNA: TGTGCCAGCAGCTTATTGGGCCTAACGACTTACAATGAGCAGTTCTTC. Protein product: CASSLLGLTTYNEQFF.

The CDR3 protein is CASRGTSGAGETQYF. The CDR3 bases are TGTGCCAGCAGGGGGACTAGCGGGGCGGGAGAGACCCAGTACTTC. The chain couples TRBV11-2 to TRBJ2-5; TRBD2 matches at 13 bases. Germline loops: CDR1 SGHAT, CDR2 FQNNGV. The CDR3 runs to 15 residues. V trimming: 6 bases; J trimming: 4 bases; junction bases outside the gene matches: 5. The entire variable domain, with the rest obtained from reference TRBV11-2 and TRBJ2-5, is as follows: EAGVAQSPRYKIIEKRQSVAFWCNPISGHATLYWYQQILGQGPKLLIQFQNNGVVDDSQLPKDRFSAERLKGVDSTLKIQPAKLEDSAVYLCASRGTSGAGETQYFGPGTRLLVL.

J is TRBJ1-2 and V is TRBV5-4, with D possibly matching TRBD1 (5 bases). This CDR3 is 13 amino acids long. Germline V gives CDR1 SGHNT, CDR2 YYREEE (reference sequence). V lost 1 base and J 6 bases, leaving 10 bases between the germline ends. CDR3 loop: CASSLIGADGYTF. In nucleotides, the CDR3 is TGTGCCAGCAGCTTGATTGGGGCGGATGGCTACACCTTC.

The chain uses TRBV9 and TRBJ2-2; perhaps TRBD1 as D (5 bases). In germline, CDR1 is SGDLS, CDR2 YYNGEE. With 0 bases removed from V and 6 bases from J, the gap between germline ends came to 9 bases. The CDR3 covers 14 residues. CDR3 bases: TGTGCCAGCAGCGTAGGGGGCGCCGCCGGGGAGCTGTTTTTT. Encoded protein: CASSVGGAAGELFF. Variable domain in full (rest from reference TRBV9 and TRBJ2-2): DSGVTQTPKHLITATGQRVTLRCSPRSGDLSVYWYQQSLDQGLQFLIQYYNGEERAKGNILERFSAQQFPDLHSELNLSSLELGDSALYFCASSVGGAAGELFFGEGSRLTVL.

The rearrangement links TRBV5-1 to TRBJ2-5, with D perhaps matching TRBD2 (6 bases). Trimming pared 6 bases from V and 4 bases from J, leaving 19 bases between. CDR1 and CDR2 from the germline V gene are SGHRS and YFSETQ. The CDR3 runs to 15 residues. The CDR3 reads CASKSGTLEVETQYF. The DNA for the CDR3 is TGCGCCAGCAAGTCTGGGACTTTAGAAGTAGAGACCCAGTACTTC. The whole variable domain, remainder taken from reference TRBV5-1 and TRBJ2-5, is KAGVTQTPRYLIKTRGQQVTLSCSPISGHRSVSWYQQTPGQGLQFLFEYFSETQRNKGNFPGRFSGRQFSNSRSEMNVSTLELGDSALYLCASKSGTLEVETQYFGPGTRLLVL.

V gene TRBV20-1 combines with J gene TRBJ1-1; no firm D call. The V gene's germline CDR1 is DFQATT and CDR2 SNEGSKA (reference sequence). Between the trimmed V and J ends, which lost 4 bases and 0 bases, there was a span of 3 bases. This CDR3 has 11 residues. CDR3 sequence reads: CSAMLNTEAFF. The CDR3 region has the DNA TGCAGTGCTATGCTGAACACTGAAGCTTTCTTT.

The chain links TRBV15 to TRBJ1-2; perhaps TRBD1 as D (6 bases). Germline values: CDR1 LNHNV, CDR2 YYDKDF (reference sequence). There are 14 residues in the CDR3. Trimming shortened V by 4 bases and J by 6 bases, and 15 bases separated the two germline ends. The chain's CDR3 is CATSTDRTLHGYTF. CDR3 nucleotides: TGTGCCACCAGCACCGACAGGACACTTCATGGCTACACCTTC.

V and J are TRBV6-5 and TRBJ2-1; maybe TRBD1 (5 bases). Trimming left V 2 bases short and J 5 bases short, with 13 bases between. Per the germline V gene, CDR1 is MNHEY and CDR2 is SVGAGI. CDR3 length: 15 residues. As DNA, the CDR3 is TGTGCCAGCAGTTACGGGGCAGGGTGGAACAATGAGCAGTTCTTC. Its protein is CASSYGAGWNNEQFF.

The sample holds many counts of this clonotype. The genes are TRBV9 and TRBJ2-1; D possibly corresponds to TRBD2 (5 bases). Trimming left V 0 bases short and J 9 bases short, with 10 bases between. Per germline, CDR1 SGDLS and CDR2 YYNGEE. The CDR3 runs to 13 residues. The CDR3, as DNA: TGTGCCAGCAGCGTAGGGTCAGGAGGTGAGCAGTTCTTC. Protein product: CASSVGSGGEQFF.

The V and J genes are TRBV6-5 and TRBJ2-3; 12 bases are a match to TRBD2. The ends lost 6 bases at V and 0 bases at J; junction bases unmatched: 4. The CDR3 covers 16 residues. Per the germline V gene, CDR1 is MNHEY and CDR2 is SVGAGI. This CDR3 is CASSYLAGGSTDTQYF. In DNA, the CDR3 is TGTGCCAGCAGCTATCTAGCGGGGGGGAGCACAGATACGCAGTATTTT.

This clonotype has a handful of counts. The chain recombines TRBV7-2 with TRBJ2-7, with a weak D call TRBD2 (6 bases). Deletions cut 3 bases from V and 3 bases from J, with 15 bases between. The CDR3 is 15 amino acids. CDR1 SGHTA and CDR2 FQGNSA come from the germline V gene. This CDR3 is CASSLRGGANYEQYV. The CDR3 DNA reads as TGTGCCAGCAGCTTGAGAGGCGGGGCGAACTACGAGCAGTACGTC.

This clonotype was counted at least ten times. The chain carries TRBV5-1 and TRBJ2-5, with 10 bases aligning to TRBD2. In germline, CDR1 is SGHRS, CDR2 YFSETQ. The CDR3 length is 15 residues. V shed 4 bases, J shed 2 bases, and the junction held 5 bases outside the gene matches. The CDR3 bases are TGCGCCAGCAGCCCCGGACTAGCGGATCAAGAGACCCAGTACTTC. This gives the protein CASSPGLADQETQYF. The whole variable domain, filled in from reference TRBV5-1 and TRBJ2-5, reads KAGVTQTPRYLIKTRGQQVTLSCSPISGHRSVSWYQQTPGQGLQFLFEYFSETQRNKGNFPGRFSGRQFSNSRSEMNVSTLELGDSALYLCASSPGLADQETQYFGPGTRLLVL.

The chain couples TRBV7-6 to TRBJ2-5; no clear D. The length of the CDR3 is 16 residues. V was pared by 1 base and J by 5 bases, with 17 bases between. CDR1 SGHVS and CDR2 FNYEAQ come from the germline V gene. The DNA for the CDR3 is TGTGCCAGCAGCTTAGGGGAAGAATGGTTAGGGGAGACCCAGTACTTC. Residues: CASSLGEEWLGETQYF.

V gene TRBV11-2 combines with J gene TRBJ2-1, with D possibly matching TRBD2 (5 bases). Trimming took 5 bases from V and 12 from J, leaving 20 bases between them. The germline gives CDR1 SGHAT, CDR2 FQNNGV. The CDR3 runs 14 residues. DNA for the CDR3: TGTGCCAGCAGCCCGATTGGAACTAGAGGAATGCAGTTCTTC. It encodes CASSPIGTRGMQFF.

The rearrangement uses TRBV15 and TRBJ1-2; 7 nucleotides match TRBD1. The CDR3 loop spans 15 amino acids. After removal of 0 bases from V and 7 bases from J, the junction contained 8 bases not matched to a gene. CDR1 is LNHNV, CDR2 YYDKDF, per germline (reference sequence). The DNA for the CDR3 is TGTGCCACCAGCAGAGATCTAGGGGGCCCGGGTGGCTACACCTTC. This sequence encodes CATSRDLGGPGGYTF.

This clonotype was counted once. CDR3 bases: TGCAGTGCCCAAAAAAGCGGGGCATGGTCAGATACGCAGTATTTT. Protein sequence: CSAQKSGAWSDTQYF. The J gene is TRBJ2-3, the V gene TRBV20-1, with TRBD2 matching over 7 bases. This CDR3 comprises 15 residues. Germline CDR1 and CDR2: DFQATT and SNEGSKA (reference sequence). V gave up 6 bases and J gave up 4 bases; unmatched junction bases: 13.

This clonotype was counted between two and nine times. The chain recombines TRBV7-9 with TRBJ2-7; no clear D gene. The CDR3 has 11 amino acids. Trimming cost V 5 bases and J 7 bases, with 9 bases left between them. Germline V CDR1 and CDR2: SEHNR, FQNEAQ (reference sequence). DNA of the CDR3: TGTGCCAGCAGCCCCGCCCGGGAGCAGTACTTC. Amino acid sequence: CASSPAREQYF.

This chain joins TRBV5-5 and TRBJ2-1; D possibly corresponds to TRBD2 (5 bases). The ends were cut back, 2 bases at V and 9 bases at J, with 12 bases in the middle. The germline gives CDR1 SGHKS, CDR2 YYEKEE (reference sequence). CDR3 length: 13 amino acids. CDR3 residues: CASSFLGGGEQFF. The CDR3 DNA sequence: TGTGCCAGCAGCTTCTTGGGCGGAGGTGAGCAGTTCTTC.

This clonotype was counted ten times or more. In nucleotides, the CDR3 is TGTGCCAGCACCCTTGGTAGCAATCAGCCCCAGCATTTT. The encoded protein is CASTLGSNQPQHF. This chain joins TRBV5-5 and TRBJ1-5; D not resolved. The ends were cut back, 6 bases at V and 0 bases at J, with 7 bases in the middle. The CDR3 is made up of 13 amino acids. From germline, CDR1 is SGHKS and CDR2 YYEKEE (reference sequence).